The present entry profiles one T cell receptor beta chain with its context. The protocol was immunoSEQ multiplex PCR, while the TCRdb copy is restricted to in-frame clones and leaves out a portion. Of 11,000 to 15,000 clones in the sample, around a third were seen once. Responders (about 200,000, CFSE-labeled) were co-plated with about 200,000 irradiated, violet-dye-labeled stimulators. Germline V CDR1 and CDR2: LGHNT, FRNRAP. Trimming cost V 1 base and J 6 bases, with 18 bases left between them. The CDR3 has 16 amino acids. The data are from a study of graft-versus-host responses after intestinal transplantation.

The receptor was derived from a human patient who received an intestinal transplant. The chain recombines TRBV12-5 with TRBJ1-2; D is uncertain. The source was alloreactive CD8+ T cells from a mixed lymphocyte reaction culture, collected before intestinal transplant. The subset: CFSE-low proliferating T cells sorted from approximately 6-day pre-transplant mixed lymphocyte reaction (GvH or HvG direction). DNA for the CDR3: TGTGCTAGTGGTTTGGCGACGGTGGGAGGGTCGGATGGCTACACCTTC. The encoded protein is CASGLATVGGSDGYTF.